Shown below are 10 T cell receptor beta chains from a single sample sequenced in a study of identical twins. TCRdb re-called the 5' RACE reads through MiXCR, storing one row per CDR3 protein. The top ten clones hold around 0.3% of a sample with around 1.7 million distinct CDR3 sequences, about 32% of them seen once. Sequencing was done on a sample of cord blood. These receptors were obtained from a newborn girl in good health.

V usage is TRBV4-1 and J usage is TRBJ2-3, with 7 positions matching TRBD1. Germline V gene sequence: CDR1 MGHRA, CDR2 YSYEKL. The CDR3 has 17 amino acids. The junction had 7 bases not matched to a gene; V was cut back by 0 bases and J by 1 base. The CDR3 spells CASSQEALGQGTDTQYF. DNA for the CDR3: TGCGCCAGCAGCCAAGAGGCACTTGGACAGGGCACAGATACGCAGTATTTT.

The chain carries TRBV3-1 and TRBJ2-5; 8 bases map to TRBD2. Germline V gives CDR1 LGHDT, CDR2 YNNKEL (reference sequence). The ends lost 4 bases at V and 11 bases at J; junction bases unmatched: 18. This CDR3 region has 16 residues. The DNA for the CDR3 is TGTGCCAGCAGCCGCTCCGGGACTAGTGGGAGAAATGAGCAGTACTTC. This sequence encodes CASSRSGTSGRNEQYF.

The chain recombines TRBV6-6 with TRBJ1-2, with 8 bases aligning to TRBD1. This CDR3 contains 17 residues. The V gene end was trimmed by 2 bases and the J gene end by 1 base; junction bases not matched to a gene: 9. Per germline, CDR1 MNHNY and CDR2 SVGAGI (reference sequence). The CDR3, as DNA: TGTGCCAGCAGTTACCGGCCGCAGGGGGCACTTAACTATGGCTACACCTTC. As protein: CASSYRPQGALNYGYTF.

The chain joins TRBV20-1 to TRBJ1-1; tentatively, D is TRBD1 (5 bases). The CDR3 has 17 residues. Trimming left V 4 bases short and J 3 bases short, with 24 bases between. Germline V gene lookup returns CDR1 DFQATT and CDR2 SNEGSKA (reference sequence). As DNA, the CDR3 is TGCAGTGCTAAAGGGCCAGGGTACCTTCAAAGGGACACTGAAGCTTTCTTT. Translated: CSAKGPGYLQRDTEAFF.

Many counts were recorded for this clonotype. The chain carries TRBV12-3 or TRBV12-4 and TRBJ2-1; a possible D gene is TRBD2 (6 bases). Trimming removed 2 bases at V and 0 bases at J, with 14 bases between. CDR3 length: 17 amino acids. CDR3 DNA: TGTGCCAGCAGTTTAAGGATAGCGGACCTCTCCTACAATGAGCAGTTCTTC. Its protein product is CASSLRIADLSYNEQFF.

The CDR3 here is CSARTITSRNEQFF. As DNA, the CDR3 is TGCAGTGCTAGGACTATTACTAGTCGCAATGAGCAGTTCTTC. This chain links TRBV20-1 with TRBJ2-1; tentative D call: TRBD2 (5 bases). V shed 3 bases and J shed 6 bases, with 15 bases lying between them. The CDR3 is made up of 14 amino acids. CDR1 DFQATT and CDR2 SNEGSKA come from the germline V gene (reference sequence).

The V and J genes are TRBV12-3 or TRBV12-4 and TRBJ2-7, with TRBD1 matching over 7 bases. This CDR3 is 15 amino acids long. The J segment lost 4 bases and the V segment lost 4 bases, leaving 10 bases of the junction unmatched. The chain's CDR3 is CASSSGTVGKYEQYF. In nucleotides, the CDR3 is TGTGCCAGCAGTTCAGGGACAGTCGGGAAGTACGAGCAGTACTTC.

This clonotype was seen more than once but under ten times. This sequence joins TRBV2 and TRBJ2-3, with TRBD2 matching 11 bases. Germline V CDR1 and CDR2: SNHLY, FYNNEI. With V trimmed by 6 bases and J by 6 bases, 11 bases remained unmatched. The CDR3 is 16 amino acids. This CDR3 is CASSPNLAGGQDTQYF. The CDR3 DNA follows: TGTGCCAGCAGCCCGAACCTAGCGGGAGGTCAGGATACGCAGTATTTT. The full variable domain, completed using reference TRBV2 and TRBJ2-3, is EPEVTQTPSHQVTQMGQEVILRCVPISNHLYFYWYRQILGQKVEFLVSFYNNEISEKSEIFDDQFSVERPDGSNFTLKIRSTKLEDSAMYFCASSPNLAGGQDTQYFGPGTRLTVL.

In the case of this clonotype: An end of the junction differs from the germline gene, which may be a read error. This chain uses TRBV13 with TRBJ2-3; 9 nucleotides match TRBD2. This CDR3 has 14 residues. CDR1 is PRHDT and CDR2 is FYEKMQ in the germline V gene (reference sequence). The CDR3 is CASLAGASTDTRYF. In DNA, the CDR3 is TGTGCCAGCTTAGCGGGGGCTAGCACAGATACGCGGTATTTT.

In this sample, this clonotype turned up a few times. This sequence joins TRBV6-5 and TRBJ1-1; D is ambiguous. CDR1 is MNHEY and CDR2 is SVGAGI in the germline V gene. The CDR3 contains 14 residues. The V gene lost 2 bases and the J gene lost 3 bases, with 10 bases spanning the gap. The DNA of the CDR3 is TGTGCCAGCAGTTACGGGTACACCGACACTGAAGCTTTCTTT. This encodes CASSYGYTDTEAFF.